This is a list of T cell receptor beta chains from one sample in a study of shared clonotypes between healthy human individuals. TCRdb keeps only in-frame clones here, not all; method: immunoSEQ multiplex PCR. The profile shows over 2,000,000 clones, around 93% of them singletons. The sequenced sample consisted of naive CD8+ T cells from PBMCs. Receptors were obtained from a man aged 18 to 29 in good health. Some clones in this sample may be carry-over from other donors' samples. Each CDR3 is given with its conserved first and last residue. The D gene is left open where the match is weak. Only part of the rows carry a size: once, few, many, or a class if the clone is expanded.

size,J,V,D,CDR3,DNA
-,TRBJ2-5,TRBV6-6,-,CASSRTEETQYF,TGTGCCAGCAGCCGGACGGAAGAGACCCAGTACTTC
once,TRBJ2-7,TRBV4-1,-,CASSHLIQTASYEQYF,TGCGCCAGCAGCCACTTAATCCAGACGGCCTCCTACGAGCAGTACTTC
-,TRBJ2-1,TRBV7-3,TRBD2,CASSLTSGYNEQFF,TGTGCCAGCAGCTTGACTAGCGGGTACAATGAGCAGTTCTTC
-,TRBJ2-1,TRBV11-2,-,CASSLANHRNEQFF,TGTGCCAGCAGCTTAGCGAACCACCGAAATGAGCAGTTCTTC
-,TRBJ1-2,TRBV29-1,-,CSVAETNYGYTF,TGCAGCGTCGCTGAAACTAACTATGGCTACACCTTC
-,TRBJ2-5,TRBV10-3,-,CAISGGRRETQYF,TGTGCCATCAGTGGGGGTAGAAGGGAGACCCAGTACTTC
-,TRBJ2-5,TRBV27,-,CASRPLRGPQETQYF,TGTGCCAGCAGACCCTTGAGGGGCCCCCAAGAGACCCAGTACTTC
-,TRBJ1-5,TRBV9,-,CASSVGGQSNQPQHF,TGTGCCAGCAGCGTAGGTGGTCAAAGCAATCAGCCCCAGCATTTT
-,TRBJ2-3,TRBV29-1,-,CSVWRDTQYF,TGCAGCGTTTGGAGGGATACGCAGTATTTT
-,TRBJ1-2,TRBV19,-,CASSMAQYYGYTF,TGTGCCAGTAGTATGGCACAGTACTATGGCTACACCTTC
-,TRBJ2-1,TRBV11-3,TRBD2,CASSSGTPTSDTFSYNEQFF,TGTGCCAGCAGCTCCGGGACCCCTACTAGCGACACCTTCTCCTACAATGAGCAGTTCTTC
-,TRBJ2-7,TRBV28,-,CASSERTVFNEQYF,TGTGCCAGCAGTGAACGGACAGTCTTCAACGAGCAGTACTTC
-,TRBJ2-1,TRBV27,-,CASSPRGYNEQFF,TGTGCCAGCAGTCCCCGAGGCTACAATGAGCAGTTCTTC
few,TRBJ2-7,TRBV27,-,CASSSGISYEQYF,TGTGCCAGCAGTTCGGGGATCTCCTACGAGCAGTACTTC
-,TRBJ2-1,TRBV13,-,CASSLLSSYNEQFF,TGTGCCAGCAGCTTACTTAGCTCCTACAATGAGCAGTTCTTC
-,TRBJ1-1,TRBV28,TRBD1,CASSLHRGSNTEAFF,TGTGCCAGCAGTTTACACAGGGGTTCGAACACTGAAGCTTTCTTT
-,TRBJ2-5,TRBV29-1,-,CSVGGFAVNLKTQYF,TGCAGCGTCGGAGGGTTCGCGGTCAACTTAAAGACCCAGTACTTC
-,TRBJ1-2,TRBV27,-,CASSPLRGGLTYHGYTF,TGTGCCAGCAGCCCCCTCCGAGGGGGACTTACCTATCATGGCTACACCTTC
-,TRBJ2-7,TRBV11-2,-,CASSGGPGGREQYF,TGTGCCAGCAGCGGGGGCCCTGGGGGGCGCGAGCAGTACTTC
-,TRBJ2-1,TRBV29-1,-,CSPQRIDEQFF,TGCAGCCCACAGAGGATCGATGAGCAGTTCTTC
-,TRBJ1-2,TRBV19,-,CASRSSTGGYTF,TGTGCCAGCAGGTCTTCGACTGGTGGCTACACCTTC
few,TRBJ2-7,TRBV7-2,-,CASSFPAYEQYF,TGTGCCAGCAGCTTCCCAGCCTACGAGCAGTACTTC
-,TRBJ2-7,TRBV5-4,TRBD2,CASSGKGLVNPYEQYF,TGTGCCAGCAGCGGAAAGGGACTAGTCAATCCTTACGAGCAGTACTTC
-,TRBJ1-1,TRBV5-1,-,CASSLAPGEANTEAFF,TGCGCCAGCAGCTTGGCCCCAGGGGAGGCGAACACTGAAGCTTTCTTT
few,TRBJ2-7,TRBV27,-,CASSPRSYEQYF,TGTGCCAGCAGTCCCCGCTCCTACGAGCAGTACTTC
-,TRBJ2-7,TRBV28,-,CASSLTPTYEQYF,TGTGCCAGCAGTTTAACTCCAACCTACGAGCAGTACTTC
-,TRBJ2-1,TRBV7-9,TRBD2,CASSSPSLAGAHEQFF,TGTGCCAGCAGCAGTCCTTCTCTAGCGGGAGCCCATGAGCAGTTCTTC
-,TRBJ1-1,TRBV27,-,CASSLWGAGPNTEAFF,TGTGCCAGCAGTTTATGGGGCGCAGGGCCGAACACTGAAGCTTTCTTT
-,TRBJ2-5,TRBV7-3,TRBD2,CASSLNGGETQYF,TGTGCCAGCAGCTTAAACGGGGGGGAGACCCAGTACTTC
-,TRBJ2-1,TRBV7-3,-,CASSLTRVGSYNEQFF,TGTGCCAGCAGCTTAACTCGGGTGGGTTCCTACAATGAGCAGTTCTTC
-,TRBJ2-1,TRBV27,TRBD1,CASRPRTGSYNEQFF,TGTGCCAGCAGGCCCCGGACAGGCTCCTACAATGAGCAGTTCTTC
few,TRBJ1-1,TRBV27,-,CASSFGGANTEAFF,TGTGCCAGCAGTTTTGGGGGAGCGAACACTGAAGCTTTCTTT
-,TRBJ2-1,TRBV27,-,CASSLHGNNEQFF,TGTGCCAGCAGTTTACACGGCAACAATGAGCAGTTCTTC
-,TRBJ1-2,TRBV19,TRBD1,CASSDHHRGPGYTF,TGTGCCAGTTCAGACCATCACAGGGGGCCTGGCTACACCTTC
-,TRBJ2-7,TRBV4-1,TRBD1,CASSPGQGSYEQYF,TGCGCCAGCAGCCCAGGACAGGGGTCCTACGAGCAGTACTTC
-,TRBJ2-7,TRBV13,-,CASSADRDSAYEQYF,TGTGCCAGCAGCGCCGACCGAGACTCGGCCTACGAGCAGTACTTC
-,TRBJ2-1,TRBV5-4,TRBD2,CASSFWTSMGNEQFF,TGTGCCAGCAGCTTTTGGACTAGTATGGGCAATGAGCAGTTCTTC
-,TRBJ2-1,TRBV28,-,CASSLAAGTYNEQFF,TGTGCCAGCAGTTTGGCGGCGGGCACCTACAATGAGCAGTTCTTC
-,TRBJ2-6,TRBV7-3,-,CASSLPLGSLKPSGANVLTF,TGTGCCAGCAGCTTACCTCTAGGATCCCTAAAACCCTCTGGGGCCAACGTCCTGACTTTC